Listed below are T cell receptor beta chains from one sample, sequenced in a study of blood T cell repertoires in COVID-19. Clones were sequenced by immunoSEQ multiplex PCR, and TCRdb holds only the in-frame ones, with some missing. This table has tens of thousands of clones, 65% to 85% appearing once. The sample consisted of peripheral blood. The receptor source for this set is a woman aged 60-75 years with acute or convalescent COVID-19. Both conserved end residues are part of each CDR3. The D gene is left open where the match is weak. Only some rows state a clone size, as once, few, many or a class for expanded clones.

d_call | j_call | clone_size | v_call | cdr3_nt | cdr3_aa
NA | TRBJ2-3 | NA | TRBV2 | TGTGCCAGCAGCCCTACACAGTACCCGACGCAGTATTTT | CASSPTQYPTQYF
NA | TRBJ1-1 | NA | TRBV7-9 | TGTGCCAGCAGCCCCACCGGGACTGAAGCTTTCTTT | CASSPTGTEAFF
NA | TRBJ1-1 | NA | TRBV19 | TGTGCCAGTAGTAACACCGCGAACACTGAAGCTTTCTTT | CASSNTANTEAFF
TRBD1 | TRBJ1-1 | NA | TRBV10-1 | TGCGCCAGCAGTGTGGCAGGGGGCACTGAAGCTTTCTTT | CASSVAGGTEAFF
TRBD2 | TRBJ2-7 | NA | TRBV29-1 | TGCAGCGTTTGGCTAGCGGGGAAATACGAGCAGTACTTC | CSVWLAGKYEQYF
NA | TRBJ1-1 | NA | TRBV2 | TGTGCCAGTGGGGGGTCAGGGAACACTGAAGCTTTCTTT | CASGGSGNTEAFF
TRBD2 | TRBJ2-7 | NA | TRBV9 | TGTGCCAGCAGCGTATCACTAGCGGCCTACGAGCAGTACTTC | CASSVSLAAYEQYF
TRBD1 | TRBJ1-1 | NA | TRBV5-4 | TGTGCCAGCATCGCCGGGACAGGGGGGTCGGACACTGAAGCTTTCTTT | CASIAGTGGSDTEAFF
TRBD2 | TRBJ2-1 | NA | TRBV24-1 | TGTGCCACCAGTGACTCCCTAGCGGGGGAGCACAATGAGCAGTTCTTC | CATSDSLAGEHNEQFF
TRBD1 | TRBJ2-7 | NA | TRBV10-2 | TGCGCCAGCCTCGGGACAGCCGACGAGCAGTACTTC | CASLGTADEQYF
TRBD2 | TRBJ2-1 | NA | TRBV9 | TGTGCCAGCAGCGTAGCGGGTAGCGGGGGCTCAGGGAGCAATGAGCAGTTCTTC | CASSVAGSGGSGSNEQFF
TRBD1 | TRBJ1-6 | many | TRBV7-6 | TGTGCCAGCAGCCTCAACAGGGGGCAATCACCCCTCCACTTT | CASSLNRGQSPLHF
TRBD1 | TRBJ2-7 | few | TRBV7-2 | TGTGCCAGCAGCTTAAGTTCGGGACAGGGGGCTGGGGAGCAGTACTTC | CASSLSSGQGAGEQYF
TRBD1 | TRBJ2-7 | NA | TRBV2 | TGTGCCAGCACTAAAGAACAGGGGACCGCCTACGAGCAGTACTTC | CASTKEQGTAYEQYF
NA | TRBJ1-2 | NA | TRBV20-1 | TGCAGTGCTAGTGGCAGTCACTATGGCTACACCTTC | CSASGSHYGYTF
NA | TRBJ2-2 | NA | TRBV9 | TGTGCCAGCAGCAACCGGGACAAGAACACCGGGGAGCTGTTTTTT | CASSNRDKNTGELFF
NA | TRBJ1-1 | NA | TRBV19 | TGTGCCAGTAGTACCTCACAGGGTGGGAACACTGAAGCTTTCTTT | CASSTSQGGNTEAFF
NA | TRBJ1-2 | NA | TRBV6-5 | TGTGCCAGCAGTCCCTCGGGGAACTATGGCTACACCTTC | CASSPSGNYGYTF
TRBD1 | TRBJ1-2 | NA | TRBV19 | TGTGCCAGTAGGACGGGACAGGGACTCTATGGCTACACCTTC | CASRTGQGLYGYTF
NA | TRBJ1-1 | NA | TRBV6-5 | TGTGCCAGCATCCGGGGGTCTGAAGCTTTCTTT | CASIRGSEAFF
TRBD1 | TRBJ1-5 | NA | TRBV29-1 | TGCAGCGTGCAAACAGGGGGCGGTCAGCCCCAGCATTTT | CSVQTGGGQPQHF
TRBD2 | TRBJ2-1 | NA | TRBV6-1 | TGTGCCAGCAGTGATGTTGGCGGGGGGAAACAGTTCTTC | CASSDVGGGKQFF
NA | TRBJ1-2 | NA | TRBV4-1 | TGCGCCAGCAGCCAAGACAGGGGTGGAGGCTACACCTTC | CASSQDRGGGYTF
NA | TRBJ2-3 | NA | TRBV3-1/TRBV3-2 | TGTGCCAGCAGCCGGGGACTTGACACAGATACGCAGTATTTT | CASSRGLDTDTQYF
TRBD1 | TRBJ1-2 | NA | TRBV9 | TGTGCCAGCAGCGGCGGACAGGCCGATGGCTACACCTTC | CASSGGQADGYTF
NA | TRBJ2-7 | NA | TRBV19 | TGTGCCAGTAGTATGGGGACATCACCCTACGAGCAGTACTTC | CASSMGTSPYEQYF
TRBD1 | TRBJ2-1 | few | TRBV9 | TGTGCCAGCAGCGTAGGACAGGGTGGGGGTGAGCAGTTCTTC | CASSVGQGGGEQFF
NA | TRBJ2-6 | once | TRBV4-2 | TGTGCCAGCAGCCAAGAAAACAGGGCCGGGGCCAACGTCCTGACTTTC | CASSQENRAGANVLTF
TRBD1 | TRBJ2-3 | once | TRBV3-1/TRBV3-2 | TGTGCCAGCAGCCTGACAGGGATTGAGACAGATACGCAGTATTTT | CASSLTGIETDTQYF
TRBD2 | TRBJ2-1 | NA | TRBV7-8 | TGTGCCAGCAGCTTAGTGCACGGGACTAGTGGGGATGAGCAGTTCTTC | CASSLVHGTSGDEQFF
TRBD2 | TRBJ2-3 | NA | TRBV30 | TGTGCCTGGAGTGTAGGACTAGCGGGGGGATCTAGCACAGATACGCAGTATTTT | CAWSVGLAGGSSTDTQYF
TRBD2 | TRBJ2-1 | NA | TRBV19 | TGTGCCAGTAGAAACCCAGCGGGGGCCTACAATGAGCAGTTCTTC | CASRNPAGAYNEQFF
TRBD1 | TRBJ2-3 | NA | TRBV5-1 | TGCGCCAGCAGCGCCGGGACAGGGCCAGATACGCAGTATTTT | CASSAGTGPDTQYF
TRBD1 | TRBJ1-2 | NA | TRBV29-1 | TGCAGCGTAGCCACCTGGGACAGAATATCCTATGGCTACACCTTC | CSVATWDRISYGYTF
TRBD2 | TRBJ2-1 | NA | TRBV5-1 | TGCGCCAGCAGCTTGGTCAGGGCGGGGGGGCGCGATGAGCAGTTCTTC | CASSLVRAGGRDEQFF
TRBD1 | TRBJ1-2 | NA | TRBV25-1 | TGTGCCAGCAGTGTTACAGGGGGCTATGGCTACACCTTC | CASSVTGGYGYTF
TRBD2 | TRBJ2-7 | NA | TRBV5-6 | TGTGCCAGCAGCTTGCGCGGGGGAGGATACGAGCAGTACTTC | CASSLRGGGYEQYF
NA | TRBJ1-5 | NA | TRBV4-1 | TGCGCCAGCAGCCAAGAAGGGGGTAATAGCAATCAGCCCCAGCATTTT | CASSQEGGNSNQPQHF
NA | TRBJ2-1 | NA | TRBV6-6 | TGTGCCAGCAGTTACGACAGCGAGCAGTTCTTC | CASSYDSEQFF
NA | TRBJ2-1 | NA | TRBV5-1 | TGCGCCAGCAGCCTACGCCGGGGGACGGGCGAGCAGTTCTTC | CASSLRRGTGEQFF
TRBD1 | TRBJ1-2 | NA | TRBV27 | TGTGCCAGCAGCCCCTTGGACAGGAGTATGGAGGGCTACACCTTC | CASSPLDRSMEGYTF
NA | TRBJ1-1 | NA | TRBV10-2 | TGCGCCAGCTTGACACAGCCGAACACTGAAGCTTTCTTT | CASLTQPNTEAFF
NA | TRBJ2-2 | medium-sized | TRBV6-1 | TGTGCCAGCAGTGAAGTGACCCCGAGGGACACCGGGGAGCTGTTTTTT | CASSEVTPRDTGELFF
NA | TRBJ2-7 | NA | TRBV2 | TGTGCCAGCAGTGTTGAACTTTCCTACGAGCAGTACTTC | CASSVELSYEQYF
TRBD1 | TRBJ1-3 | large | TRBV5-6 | TGTGCCAGCAGCTGGGACAGGGCTGACTCTGGAAACACCATATATTTT | CASSWDRADSGNTIYF
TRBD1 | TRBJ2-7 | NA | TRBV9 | TGTGCCAGCAGCGCCTCTCGGGACAGCACCTACGAGCAGTACTTC | CASSASRDSTYEQYF
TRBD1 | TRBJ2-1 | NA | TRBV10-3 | TGTGCCATCATCCGACAGGGGGCGTCTGGAAATGAGCAGTTCTTC | CAIIRQGASGNEQFF
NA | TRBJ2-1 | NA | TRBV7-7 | TGTGCCAGCAGCCCCGACAGGTTCTCCTACAATGAGCAGTTCTTC | CASSPDRFSYNEQFF
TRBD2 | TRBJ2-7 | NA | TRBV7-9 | TGTGCCAGCAGCTTAATACTAGCGGGGGCCATCTCCTACGAGCAGTACTTC | CASSLILAGAISYEQYF
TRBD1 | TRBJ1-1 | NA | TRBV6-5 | TGTGCCAGCAGTAGACAGGGTTGGAACACTGAAGCTTTCTTT | CASSRQGWNTEAFF